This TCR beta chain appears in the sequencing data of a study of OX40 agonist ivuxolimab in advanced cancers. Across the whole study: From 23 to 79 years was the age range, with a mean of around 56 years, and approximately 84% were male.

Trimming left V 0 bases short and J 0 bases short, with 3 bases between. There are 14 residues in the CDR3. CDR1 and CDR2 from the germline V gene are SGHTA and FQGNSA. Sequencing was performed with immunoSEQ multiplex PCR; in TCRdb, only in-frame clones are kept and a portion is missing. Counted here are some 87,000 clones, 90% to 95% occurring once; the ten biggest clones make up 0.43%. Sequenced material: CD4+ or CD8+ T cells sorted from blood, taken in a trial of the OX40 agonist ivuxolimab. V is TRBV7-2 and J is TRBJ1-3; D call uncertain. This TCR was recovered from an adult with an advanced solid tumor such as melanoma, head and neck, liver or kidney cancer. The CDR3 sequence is CASSLAVSGNTIYF. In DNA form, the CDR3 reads TGTGCCAGCAGCTTAGCGGTCTCTGGAAACACCATATATTTT.